Listed here are 21 T cell receptor beta chains from one sample, sequenced in a study of T and B cells in COVID-19 patients. TRB was amplified from around 250-500 ng of blood genomic DNA. Multiplex PCR with BIOMED2 TRB-A/B primer pools amplified TRB rearrangements. Each CDR3 protein gets one entry after TCRdb re-called the multiplex PCR reads with MiXCR. There are some 4,100 distinct CDR3 sequences in the sample; about 29% occur only once, and around two fifths lies in the top ten. The sequenced sample was blood. Every receptor here comes from a human donor with active COVID-19. The donor label of this sample is uncertain.

This clonotype is labeled as medium-sized. Relative to the germline gene, one junction end is altered; a read error may explain this. The J gene is TRBJ2-1, the V gene TRBV6-1; D ambiguous. The germline V gene has CDR1 MNHNS and CDR2 SASEGT. CDR3 length: 13 residues. The CDR3 DNA sequence: TGTGCCAGCAGTGAACTGGGGTACAGTGAGCAGTTCTTC. Its protein is CASSELGYSEQFF.

This clonotype is deemed medium-sized. The gene calls are TRBV10-1 and TRBJ2-2; D is undetermined. The CDR3 has 14 residues. Looked up from germline, CDR1 is WNHNN and CDR2 is SYGVQD (reference sequence). V lost 2 bases and J 4 bases, leaving 8 bases between the germline ends. The CDR3 sequence: CASSEDLITGELFF. The DNA for the CDR3 is TGCGCCAGCAGTGAGGACTTGATCACCGGGGAGCTGTTTTTT.

By share of the sample, this clonotype is medium-sized. The rearrangement joins TRBV19 to TRBJ1-2; TRBD1 matches at 9 bases. J was trimmed by 2 bases and V by 6 bases; bases with no gene match: 10. Germline assignment: CDR1 LNHDA and CDR2 SQIVND (reference sequence). The CDR3 is 16 amino acids. This CDR3 is CASSLGGQGINYGYTF. CDR3 sequence (DNA): TGTGCCAGTAGCCTTGGGGGACAGGGAATAAACTATGGCTACACCTTC.

This clonotype was observed a few times. This chain connects TRBV7-2 to TRBJ1-2; no clear D. Germline V CDR1 and CDR2: SGHTA, FQGNSA. The CDR3 runs to 14 residues. The V end lost 1 base, the J end lost 1 base, and 7 bases lay between the germline ends. CDR3 in amino acids: CASSLEYSNYGYTF. The CDR3 DNA is TGTGCCAGCAGCTTAGAATATAGTAACTATGGCTACACCTTC.

This clonotype has more than one count but fewer than ten. V usage is TRBV18 and J usage is TRBJ1-5; D gene ambiguous. V was cut by 1 base and J by 0 bases, with 16 bases left in between. The CDR3 is 18 residues long. Germline V lookup: CDR1 KGHSH, CDR2 LQKENI. CDR3 DNA sequence: TGTGCCAGCTCACCACGCGCTGTCGGGCCGGATAGCAATCAGCCCCAGCATTTT. Its translation: CASSPRAVGPDSNQPQHF. Full variable domain (remainder filled in from reference TRBV18 and TRBJ1-5): NAGVMQNPRHLVRRRGQEARLRCSPMKGHSHVYWYRQLPEEGLKFMVYLQKENIIDESGMPKERFSAEFPKEGPSILRIQQVVRGDSAAYFCASSPRAVGPDSNQPQHFGDGTRLSIL.

The chain carries TRBV15 and TRBJ2-1; 8 bases map to TRBD2. The CDR3 has 16 amino acids. After removal of 0 bases from V and 6 bases from J, the junction contained 7 bases not matched to a gene. Germline CDR1 is LNHNV and CDR2 is YYDKDF (reference sequence). In nucleotides, the CDR3 is TGTGCCACCAGCAGAGATTCGGGGGGGCGTCGCAATGAGCAGTTCTTC. This encodes CATSRDSGGRRNEQFF.

In DNA form, the CDR3 reads TGTGCCAGCAGTTACAAGTTTGGTTCGGGTCAGCCCCAGCATTTT. Its translation is CASSYKFGSGQPQHF. The chain combines TRBV6-5 with TRBJ1-5; D unresolved. Trimming pared 2 bases from V and 6 bases from J, leaving 14 bases between. This CDR3 is built from 15 residues. Germline values: CDR1 MNHEY, CDR2 SVGAGI.

About this clonotype itself: A read error may be the cause here, since a much bigger clone is one base away. The CDR3 region is CASSPDGNYGYTF. The DNA of the CDR3 is TGTGCCAGCAGCCCTGACGGAAACTATGGCTACACCTTC. This sequence joins TRBV7-9 and TRBJ1-2; D unresolved. The CDR3 sequence is 13 residues long. The ends were cut back, 5 bases at V and 2 bases at J, with 9 bases in the middle. Germline V lookup: CDR1 SEHNR, CDR2 FQNEAQ (reference sequence).

In this sample, this clonotype turned up a few times. The CDR3 here is CASSIVGRGLGPQPQHF. CDR3 DNA: TGTGCCAGTAGTATAGTGGGTCGGGGCCTGGGGCCTCAGCCCCAGCATTTT. The chain joins TRBV19 to TRBJ1-5; a possible D gene is TRBD1 (5 bases). There are 17 residues in the CDR3. Trimming cost V 1 base and J 6 bases, with 19 bases left between them. The germline V gene has CDR1 LNHDA and CDR2 SQIVND (reference sequence).

The J gene is TRBJ1-6, the V gene TRBV5-1; D may be TRBD1 (5 bases). Trimming cost V 4 bases and J 9 bases, with 17 bases left between them. Germline V CDR1 and CDR2: SGHRS, YFSETQ. The CDR3 is 15 residues long. The CDR3 region has the DNA TGCGCCAGCAGCGTGGCCGCGGGGGGTGGTTCACCCCTCCACTTT. Translation gives CASSVAAGGGSPLHF.

By share, this clonotype counts as medium-sized. This sequence joins TRBV29-1 and TRBJ1-1, with D perhaps matching TRBD1 (5 bases). V was cut by 6 bases and J by 4 bases, with 6 bases left in between. Germline loops: CDR1 SQVTM, CDR2 ANQGSEA. The CDR3 runs to 10 residues. The DNA for the CDR3 is TGCAGCGTAAGGGGCACTGAAGCTTTCTTT. Its translation is CSVRGTEAFF.

The chain joins TRBV23-1 to TRBJ1-4; D not resolved. TRBV23-1 is given ORF status, its function remaining uncertain. This CDR3 contains 15 residues. V was shortened by 1 base and J by 0 bases, with 6 bases between the two germline ends. CDR3 region: CASSQYTATNEKLFF. The CDR3 nucleotides read TGCGCCAGCAGTCAATATACCGCAACTAATGAAAAACTGTTTTTT.

This clonotype is termed medium-sized. The rearrangement joins TRBV29-1 to TRBJ1-2; D is perhaps TRBD1 (5 bases). V was clipped by 2 bases and J by 7 bases, with 11 bases between them. The CDR3 sequence is 12 residues long. CDR1 is SQVTM and CDR2 is ANQGSEA in the germline V gene. CDR3 loop: CSVERQGLGYTF. CDR3 nucleotide sequence: TGCAGCGTTGAAAGGCAGGGTCTTGGCTACACCTTC.

In its sample, this clonotype is medium-sized (0.01 to 0.1%). This rearrangement joins TRBV12-3 or TRBV12-4 to TRBJ2-1, with TRBD2 matching 9 bases. V shed 3 bases, J shed 7 bases, and the junction held 7 bases outside the gene matches. The CDR3 runs to 15 residues. The CDR3 DNA follows: TGTGCCAGCAGTTTTGCGGGGGGGCCGAGGAATGAGCAGTTCTTC. As protein: CASSFAGGPRNEQFF.

V usage is TRBV6-5 and J usage is TRBJ1-6, with unresolved D. The CDR3 is 13 residues long. Trimming cost V 0 bases and J 6 bases, with 3 bases left between them. The germline CDR1 and CDR2 sequences are MNHEY and SVGAGI. CDR3 residues: CASSYSRNSPLHF. DNA of the CDR3: TGTGCCAGCAGTTACTCCCGTAATTCACCCCTCCACTTT.

The table lists this clonotype with many counts. The chain recombines TRBV18 with TRBJ2-5; 10 nucleotides match TRBD2. Germline CDR1 KGHSH, CDR2 LQKENI. This CDR3 has 14 amino acids. J gave up 3 bases and V 6 bases, and 4 bases lay outside the gene matches. DNA of the CDR3: TGTGCCAGCTCGTCCACTAGCGGGGAAGAGACCCAGTACTTC. Translation: CASSSTSGEETQYF.

This clonotype was found a few times. The V call is TRBV18, the J call TRBJ2-7; 7 positions match TRBD1. The CDR3 has 14 amino acids. Germline V gene sequence: CDR1 KGHSH, CDR2 LQKENI. V shed 6 bases and J 2 bases; nucleotides not matched to a gene: 7. This CDR3 is CASSYRQGPYEQYF. The CDR3 region has the DNA TGTGCCAGCTCTTACAGACAGGGCCCCTACGAGCAGTACTTC.

This clonotype is medium-sized within its sample. This chain links TRBV5-6 with TRBJ2-2, with TRBD1 identical over 9 bases. CDR1 is SGHDT, CDR2 YYEEEE, per germline. V was clipped by 3 bases and J by 4 bases; unmatched bases: 4. The CDR3 spans 15 residues. The CDR3 region is CASSWTGASTGELFF. In DNA form, the CDR3 reads TGTGCCAGCAGCTGGACAGGGGCTTCCACCGGGGAGCTGTTTTTT. Complete variable domain (other parts from reference TRBV5-6 and TRBJ2-2): DAGVTQSPTHLIKTRGQQVTLRCSPKSGHDTVSWYQQALGQGPQFIFQYYEEEERQRGNFPDRFSGHQFPNYSSELNVNALLLGDSALYLCASSWTGASTGELFFGEGSRLTVL.

By share of the sample, this clonotype is large (0.1 to 1%). V usage is TRBV29-1 and J usage is TRBJ2-1, with 8 positions matching TRBD1. The CDR3 consists of 14 residues. V lost 6 bases to trimming and J lost 0 bases; unmatched junction nucleotides: 4. Per germline, CDR1 SQVTM and CDR2 ANQGSEA. This CDR3 is CSVGDRLSYNEQFF. CDR3 DNA sequence: TGCAGCGTGGGGGACAGGCTCTCCTACAATGAGCAGTTCTTC.

This clonotype qualifies as medium-sized (0.01 to 0.1%). J is TRBJ1-2 and V is TRBV29-1, with a possible D match to TRBD1 (5 bases). The germline V gene encodes CDR1 SQVTM and CDR2 ANQGSEA. CDR3 length: 14 residues. The V end lost 2 bases, the J end lost 8 bases, and 18 bases lay between the germline ends. This CDR3 reads CSVEILSQGRGYTF. CDR3 coding DNA: TGCAGCGTTGAAATATTATCCCAGGGCCGAGGCTACACCTTC. The complete variable domain, with remaining parts taken from reference TRBV29-1 and TRBJ1-2, reads SAVISQKPSRDICQRGTSLTIQCQVDSQVTMMFWYRQQPGQSLTLIATANQGSEATYESGFVIDKFPISRPNLTFSTLTVSNMSPEDSSIYLCSVEILSQGRGYTFGSGTRLTVV.

As to this clonotype: A much larger clonotype is one base distant, so this may be a read error. The chain employs TRBV27 and TRBJ2-3; D gene uncertain. The germline CDR1 and CDR2 sequences are MNHEY and SMNVEV (reference sequence). The CDR3 totals 16 residues. The CDR3 sequence is CACSFPTQKVTDTQYF. CDR3 in DNA: TGTGCCTGCAGTTTCCCGACGCAGAAGGTCACAGATACGCAGTATTTT.